Below, 31 T cell receptor beta chains from the same sample are listed, as sequenced in a study of tumor-infiltrating lymphocytes in primary liver carcinoma. Total RNA amounting to 500 ng was the source from which TCR beta cDNA was made with a constant-region primer. Three nested multiplex PCR rounds, a slightly modified ARM-PCR method, built the TCR beta libraries. TRBV1-TRBV30 forward primers paired with a C-beta reverse primer drove the first two PCR rounds, 10 cycles each. TCRdb recomputed calls from the multiplex PCR reads with MiXCR, one row per CDR3 protein. The table records 300,000 to 350,000 distinct CDR3 sequences, approximately 58% of them present only once. It was unsorted whole blood that yielded blood RNA, and germline DNA was also extracted. Sequenced sample: peripheral blood. The receptors stem from a young woman with primary liver carcinoma and hepatitis B virus infection.

A remark on this clonotype: One end of the junction varies from germline; a read error may be responsible. The rearrangement joins TRBV6-2 or TRBV6-3 to TRBJ1-2, with D hard to call. CDR1 MNHEY and CDR2 SVGEGT come from the germline V gene. The CDR3 extends over 12 amino acids. This chain's CDR3 is CVSSDWLWGYTF. CDR3 nucleotide sequence: TGTGTCAGCAGTGACTGGTTATGGGGCTACACCTTC.

This clonotype has just a few counts. This CDR3 fails to terminate in the conserved phenylalanine or tryptophan, so it likely reflects a read error. V usage is TRBV11-1 and J usage is TRBJ1-2, with D uncertain. Per the germline V gene, CDR1 is SGHAT and CDR2 is FQDESV (reference sequence). The CDR3 consists of 14 residues. CDR3 residues: CACSLGPAAAGYTL. The CDR3 nucleotides read TGTGCCTGCAGCTTAGGCCCAGCAGCGGCTGGCTACACCCTC.

The rearrangement joins TRBV30 to TRBJ2-1; no clear D. Germline assignment: CDR1 GTSNPN and CDR2 SVGIG (reference sequence). The CDR3 is 12 residues long. Trimming cost V 3 bases and J 0 bases, with 3 bases left between them. The CDR3 reads CAWSSSYNEQFF. The CDR3 DNA sequence: TGTGCCTGGAGCAGCTCCTACAATGAGCAGTTCTTC.

This clonotype was counted many times. Written as DNA, the CDR3 is TGTGCCAGCAGCTTAGGGGGGCCCCTAGAAGAGACCCAGTACTTC. This codes for CASSLGGPLEETQYF. The chain joins TRBV11-2 to TRBJ2-5; D may be TRBD1 (6 bases). This CDR3 region has 15 residues. Deletions cut 1 base from V and 3 bases from J, with 12 bases between. The V gene's germline CDR1 is SGHAT and CDR2 FQNNGV.

V and J are TRBV6-5 and TRBJ1-3; D gene uncertain. The germline V gene has CDR1 MNHEY and CDR2 SVGAGI. CDR3 size: 11 residues. V was cut by 10 bases and J by 2 bases, with 6 bases left in between. The CDR3 nucleotides are TGTGCCACCAAGACTGGAAACACCATATATTTT. This sequence encodes CATKTGNTIYF.

Regarding this clonotype: Being one base from a much bigger clone, this may be a read error. V and J are TRBV29-1 and TRBJ1-1, with a tentative D call TRBD1 (5 bases). Per germline, CDR1 SQVTM and CDR2 ANQGSEA. The CDR3 covers 12 residues. In nucleotides, the CDR3 is TGCAGCGTTGTCCGGGGGAACATTGAAGCTTTCTTT. Protein: CSVVRGNIEAFF.

The V call is TRBV7-9, the J call TRBJ2-7, with 8 bases matching TRBD2. Germline CDR1 reads SEHNR; CDR2 reads FQNEAQ (reference sequence). The V segment lost 6 bases and the J segment 3 bases; nucleotides outside the gene matches: 7. The CDR3 is 14 residues long. The CDR3 reads CASRAGATDYEQYF. Written as DNA, the CDR3 is TGTGCCAGCAGAGCGGGAGCCACTGACTACGAGCAGTACTTC.

The chain carries TRBV6-1 and TRBJ1-5; 7 positions match TRBD1. The last part of the DNA fits TRBJ2-3 better; the J call may be wrong. The germline V gene encodes CDR1 MNHNS and CDR2 SASEGT. The CDR3 contains 13 residues. The CDR3 sequence: CASSVDRDQPQYF. CDR3 bases: TGTGCCAGCTCTGTTGACAGGGACCAGCCCCAGTATTTT.

Of note for this clonotype: A junction boundary mismatches the germline segment, possibly from a read error. The rearrangement links TRBV11-2 to TRBJ1-6, with D possibly matching TRBD1 (5 bases). CDR3 length: 14 residues. Germline CDR1 reads SGHAT; CDR2 reads FQNNGV. CDR3 region: CASSSQGGDSSLHF. The CDR3 DNA follows: TGTGCCAGTAGCTCGCAGGGTGGAGATTCATCCCTCCACTTT.

As regards this clonotype: The junction does not match germline at one end; this may be a read error. The chain combines TRBV4-2 with TRBJ2-1; D is tentatively TRBD1 or TRBD2 (6 bases each). CDR3 length: 15 amino acids. From germline, CDR1 is LGHNA and CDR2 YNFKEQ. CDR3 in amino acids: CANSRRIEGGDEQFF. Written as DNA, the CDR3 is TGTGCCAACAGCCGAAGAATAGAGGGGGGAGATGAGCAGTTCTTC.

V gene TRBV20-1 combines with J gene TRBJ1-2; 8 nucleotides line up with TRBD1. The CDR3 is made up of 14 amino acids. Germline V gene lookup returns CDR1 DFQATT and CDR2 SNEGSKA (reference sequence). Germline trimming cut 2 bases from V and 4 bases from J; bases unmatched to any gene: 6. The CDR3 is CSARLDRGVYGYTF. DNA of the CDR3: TGCAGTGCTAGACTAGACAGGGGAGTCTATGGCTACACCTTC.

Comments on this clonotype: This may arise from a read error, as a much more abundant clone is one base away. The rearrangement joins TRBV6-1 to TRBJ1-5; D not resolved. With 4 bases removed from V and 3 bases from J, the gap between germline ends came to 10 bases. The CDR3 loop spans 14 amino acids. The germline gives CDR1 MNHNS, CDR2 SASEGT. CDR3: CASSGLYINQPQHF. In DNA, the CDR3 is TGTGCCAGCAGTGGACTTTATATCAATCAGCCCCAGCATTTT.

The rearrangement uses TRBV28 and TRBJ2-7, with D unclear. The V end was cut by 7 bases, the J end by 4 bases, with 17 bases between. CDR3 length: 14 amino acids. Germline lookup yields CDR1 MDHEN and CDR2 SYDVKM. The CDR3 coding sequence is TGTGCCAGCATAGCCGGGTCTCCACCTTACGAGCAGTACTTC. Its protein product is CASIAGSPPYEQYF.

This clonotype came up once. One junction end disagrees with the germline gene, perhaps due to a read error. The V gene is TRBV29-1, the J gene TRBJ2-1, with unresolved D. This CDR3 has 13 amino acids. The germline V gene has CDR1 SQVTM and CDR2 ANQGSEA. This CDR3 reads CSAEQSSYNEQFF. DNA of the CDR3: TGCAGCGCTGAACAGAGTTCCTACAATGAGCAGTTCTTC.

This rearrangement joins TRBV5-6 to TRBJ1-1; D ambiguous. Trimming cost V 4 bases and J 7 bases, with 14 bases left between them. The CDR3 is made up of 13 amino acids. The germline V gene encodes CDR1 SGHDT and CDR2 YYEEEE. CDR3 region: CASSDSTSIEAFF. In nucleotides, the CDR3 is TGTGCCAGCAGCGACTCCACTTCCATTGAAGCTTTCTTT. The variable domain in full, completed from reference TRBV5-6 and TRBJ1-1, reads DAGVTQSPTHLIKTRGQQVTLRCSPKSGHDTVSWYQQALGQGPQFIFQYYEEEERQRGNFPDRFSGHQFPNYSSELNVNALLLGDSALYLCASSDSTSIEAFFGQGTRLTVV.

This clonotype was counted between two and nine times. The junction departs from the called germline gene at one end, perhaps through a read error. The rearrangement links TRBV14 to TRBJ2-5; 11 bases line up with TRBD2. From germline, CDR1 is SGHDN and CDR2 FVKESK. CDR3 size: 17 residues. Here the CDR3 reads CASSPGLAESRGETQYF. In nucleotides, the CDR3 is TGTGCCAGTAGCCCGGGACTAGCGGAATCGAGAGGGGAGACCCAGTACTTC.

The table lists this clonotype with many counts. J is TRBJ1-3 and V is TRBV12-5, with D maybe TRBD1 (6 bases). V lost 6 bases to trimming and J lost 4 bases, with 10 bases between them. CDR3 length: 13 amino acids. Germline lookup yields CDR1 LGHNT and CDR2 FRNRAP. The CDR3 protein is CASGRTEGNTIYF. The DNA for the CDR3 is TGTGCTAGTGGAAGGACAGAAGGAAACACCATATATTTT.

This clonotype came up many times. The chain links TRBV11-2 to TRBJ2-2; D call uncertain. Germline V lookup: CDR1 SGHAT, CDR2 FQNNGV. CDR3 length: 14 residues. The V end lost 2 bases, the J end lost 4 bases, and 8 bases lay between the germline ends. Here the CDR3 reads CASSLLVGTGELFF. CDR3 nucleotide sequence: TGTGCCAGCAGCTTACTAGTGGGCACCGGGGAGCTGTTTTTT.

As to this clonotype: The CDR3 end shows no conserved phenylalanine or tryptophan, and so a read error is likely. J is TRBJ2-5 and V is TRBV6-6; TRBD2 agrees at 9 bases. The junction had 6 bases not matched to a gene; V was cut back by 6 bases and J by 4 bases. CDR1 and CDR2 (germline): MNHNY, SVGAGI (reference sequence). The CDR3 is made up of 14 amino acids. This CDR3 reads CASSRGRGGETQYL. The DNA for the CDR3 is TGTGCCAGCAGCCGCGGGAGGGGAGGAGAGACCCAGTACCTC.

Worth noting for this clonotype: One end of the junction varies from germline; a read error may be responsible. The rearrangement joins TRBV5-4 to TRBJ2-1; unclear D gene. This CDR3 contains 11 residues. In germline, CDR1 is SGHNT, CDR2 YYREEE (reference sequence). The CDR3 bases are TGTGCCAGTAATCTGTTGGATGAGCAGCTCTTC. Amino acid sequence: CASNLLDEQLF.

Of note for this clonotype: One end of the junction does not line up with germline, which may come from a read error. V is TRBV6-6 and J is TRBJ1-5; possible D gene TRBD1, 5 bases. This CDR3 is built from 14 residues. From germline, CDR1 is MNHNY and CDR2 SVGAGI (reference sequence). The CDR3 DNA reads TGTGCCAGCAGTTGGACACCACCAAATCAGCCCCGGCATTTT. It codes for CASSWTPPNQPRHF.

In the case of this clonotype: Because it lacks the conserved phenylalanine or tryptophan at the end, this CDR3 is likely a read error. It is unclear where the CDR3 begins or ends on the DNA, so no DNA is shown, and the CDR3 is as TCRdb lists it. The chain recombines TRBV11-2 with TRBJ2-7. CDR1 is SGHAT, CDR2 FQNNGV, per germline. Counting both end residues, the CDR3 totals 13 amino acids. The CDR3 is CASTSRTGYERYL.

This clonotype was counted a single time. One base away lies a much larger clone, so this may be a sequencing read error. V is TRBV6-5 and J is TRBJ1-3; 10 bases fit TRBD1. CDR3 length equals 19 residues. Looked up from germline, CDR1 is MNHEY and CDR2 is SVGAGI. The CDR3: CASNPRGTGVSLSGNTISF. CDR3 bases: TGTGCCAGCAATCCCCGTGGGACAGGGGTATCCCTCTCTGGAAACACCATATCTTTT.

Many counts were recorded for this clonotype. The chain couples TRBV29-1 to TRBJ2-2; D not resolved. Trimming pared 3 bases from V and 1 base from J, leaving 3 bases between. Germline V gene lookup returns CDR1 SQVTM and CDR2 ANQGSEA. The CDR3 loop spans 12 amino acids. This CDR3 is CSVDLNTGELFF. Here the CDR3 DNA reads TGCAGCGTTGATCTGAACACCGGGGAGCTGTTTTTT.

Ten or more counts support this clonotype. V gene TRBV29-1 combines with J gene TRBJ2-5; unclear D gene. The CDR3 runs to 12 residues. The germline CDR1 and CDR2 sequences are SQVTM and ANQGSEA. The ends were cut back, 3 bases at V and 9 bases at J, with 14 bases in the middle. CDR3 nucleotides: TGCAGCGTTGAGGGTGTTCCTTCGGCCCAGTACTTC. Amino acids: CSVEGVPSAQYF.

This sequence joins TRBV12-3 or TRBV12-4 and TRBJ2-7, with TRBD2 matching 13 bases. V was pared by 10 bases and J by 5 bases, with 8 bases of the junction left unmatched. The CDR3 runs 14 residues. The CDR3 DNA reads as TGTGCCACCAGACTAGCGGGAGGCAACCACGAGCAGTACTTC. It is translated as CATRLAGGNHEQYF.

Turning to this clonotype: A much larger clone lies one base from this, so it may be a read error. In nucleotides, the CDR3 is TGTGCCAGCAGTTTAGTTGCGGGAGGGGAGAATGGGCAGTTCTTC. Amino acids: CASSLVAGGENGQFF. V usage is TRBV12-3 or TRBV12-4 and J usage is TRBJ2-1, with TRBD2 matching over 9 bases. CDR3 length: 15 residues.

This chain uses TRBV5-6 with TRBJ2-2; 11 bases are shared with TRBD2. Trimming at V came to 3 bases and at J to 3 bases, leaving 13 bases not matched to a gene. Germline assignment: CDR1 SGHDT and CDR2 YYEEEE. CDR3 size: 19 residues. CDR3 region: CASSSSRTSGPYYTGELFF. For the CDR3, the DNA is TGTGCCAGCAGCTCTTCCCGGACTAGCGGGCCTTATTACACCGGGGAGCTGTTTTTT.

Note on this clonotype: One junction end disagrees with the germline gene, perhaps due to a read error. V and J are TRBV6-5 and TRBJ1-4, with 9 bases aligning to TRBD1. The V gene's germline CDR1 is MNHEY and CDR2 SVGAGI. This CDR3 comprises 14 residues. The CDR3 loop is CTSSRDRGEEKLFF. CDR3 nucleotides: TGTACCAGCAGTCGAGACAGGGGGGAGGAAAAACTGTTTTTT.

This chain uses TRBV6-5 with TRBJ2-1; 13 bases are shared with TRBD2. Germline trimming cut 7 bases from V and 4 bases from J; bases unmatched to any gene: 4. Germline CDR1 reads MNHEY; CDR2 reads SVGAGI. The CDR3 extends over 15 amino acids. The CDR3 region has the DNA TGTGCCAGCAACCGGGGACTAGCGGGGTACAATGAGCAGTTCTTC. It yields the protein CASNRGLAGYNEQFF.

On this clonotype itself: The junction departs from germline at one end; a sequencing error may be responsible. The chain is built from TRBV6-2 or TRBV6-3 and TRBJ2-7; no clear D. Germline CDR1 MNHEY, CDR2 SVGEGT. The CDR3 sequence is 14 residues long. The CDR3 sequence is CACSSPMSSYEQYF. The CDR3 coding sequence is TGTGCCTGCAGCTCACCGATGAGCTCCTACGAGCAGTACTTC.